This T cell receptor beta chain was sequenced in a study of beta chain features in type 1 diabetes. Overall study results and limits: A moderate, significant TCRB CDR3 shortening appeared in type 1 diabetes across four CD4+ subsets.

Sequencing targeted expressed TCRB transcripts, as all isolated RNA had been reverse transcribed. Assay: immunoSEQ multiplex PCR; the TCRdb copy retains only in-frame clones and omits some. The table shows 150,000 to 200,000 clones, with roughly 60% occurring only once. To note about this clone: Its specificity is unknown.

CDR3 length: 14 residues. Deletions cut 4 bases from V and 6 bases from J, with 14 bases between. In germline, CDR1 is SGDLS, CDR2 YYNGEE. The sequenced sample was naive CD4+ T cells from blood. The TCR was taken from a man under 40 with type 1 diabetes. The chain is built from TRBV9 and TRBJ2-1; D remains ambiguous. The DNA of the CDR3 is TGTGCCAGCAGCCCTAGTGCCCTGGGCAATGAGCAGTTCTTC. This codes for CASSPSALGNEQFF.